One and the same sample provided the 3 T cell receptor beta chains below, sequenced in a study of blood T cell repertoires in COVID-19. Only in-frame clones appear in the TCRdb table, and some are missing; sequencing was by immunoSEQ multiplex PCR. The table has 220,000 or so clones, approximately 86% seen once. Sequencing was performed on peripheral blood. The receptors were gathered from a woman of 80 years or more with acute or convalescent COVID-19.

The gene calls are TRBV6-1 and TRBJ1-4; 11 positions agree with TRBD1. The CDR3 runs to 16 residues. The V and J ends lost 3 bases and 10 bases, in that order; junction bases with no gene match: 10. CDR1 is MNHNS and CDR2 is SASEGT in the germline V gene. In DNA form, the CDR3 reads TGTGCCAGCAGTGACAATGCCGGGACAGGGGGGACAAAACTGTTTTTT. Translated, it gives CASSDNAGTGGTKLFF.

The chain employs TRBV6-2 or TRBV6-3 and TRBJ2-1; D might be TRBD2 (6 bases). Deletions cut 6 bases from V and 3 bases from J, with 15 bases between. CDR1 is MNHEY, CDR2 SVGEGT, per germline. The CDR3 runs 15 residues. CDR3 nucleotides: TGTGCCAGCAGCGGAATGGGACTTCGCTACAATGAGCAGTTCTTC. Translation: CASSGMGLRYNEQFF.

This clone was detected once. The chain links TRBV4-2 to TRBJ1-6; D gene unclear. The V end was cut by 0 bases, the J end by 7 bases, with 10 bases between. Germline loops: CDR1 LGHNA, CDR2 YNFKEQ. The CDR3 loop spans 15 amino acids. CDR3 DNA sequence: TGTGCCAGCAGCCAAGACCTAAGAGGGAATTCACCCCTCCACTTT. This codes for CASSQDLRGNSPLHF.